This T cell receptor (beta chain) is from a study of OX40 agonist ivuxolimab in advanced cancers. Measured with immunoSEQ multiplex PCR; TCRdb has only the in-frame clones, and not every one. Of 12,000 to 15,000 clones in the sample, over 70% were seen once. The germline CDR1 and CDR2 sequences are LNHDA and SQIVND (reference sequence). This CDR3 has 15 amino acids. The junction had 6 bases not matched to a gene; V was cut back by 4 bases and J by 5 bases. This receptor was identified in an adult with an advanced solid tumor such as melanoma, head and neck, liver or kidney cancer. V usage is TRBV19 and J usage is TRBJ2-2; 8 bases match TRBD1. The sample consisted of CD4+ or CD8+ T cells sorted from blood, taken in a trial of the OX40 agonist ivuxolimab. The CDR3 region has the DNA TGTGCCAGTAGTACCACCCGACAGGGGACCGGGGAGCTGTTTTTT. Protein product: CASSTTRQGTGELFF.